These T cell receptor beta chains were read from a single sample in a study of T cells in Graves' hyperthyroidism and ophthalmopathy. MiXCR was run by TCRdb on the multiplex PCR reads, yielding one entry per CDR3 protein. The table includes roughly 500,000 distinct CDR3 sequences, roughly 50% detected once. Specimen: peripheral blood or thyroid tissue (not recorded which). Every receptor here comes from an adult woman with Graves' disease, either hyperthyroidism or ophthalmopathy (not recorded which). The CDR3 runs from the conserved cysteine through the conserved F or W.

V gene	CDR3 protein
TRBV2	CASRGDRASNTGELFF
TRBV9	CASSVGGEETNVLTF
TRBV6-2/TRBV6-3	CASSYDSPSAGFIETQYF
TRBV19	CASKEREPDTQYF
TRBV5-4	CASSLGNVRGGPGEQYF
TRBV6-4	CASRGTGTGANVLTF
TRBV7-8	CASSPRAGAPQETQYF
TRBV20-1	CSAKPYRAPNTGELFF
TRBV20-1	CSARRGQDELGGQPQHF
TRBV19	CASSIGDYIGYNEQFF
TRBV5-5	CASSYRSGTGEEETQYF
TRBV20-1	CSARPRAGGDDYGYTF
TRBV20-1	CSATGGRGVTGELFF
TRBV15	CATKRYGSAYEQYF
TRBV7-3	CASSLMGGQQETQYF
TRBV7-2	CASSRDRATTNEKLFF
TRBV5-1	CASSLDLGGASGRYEQYF
TRBV4-1	CASSHPKAGVPGELFF
TRBV7-3	CASSLTGSRLGGSYEQYF
TRBV2	CASSRIVRRDRGYEQYF
TRBV2	CASSWTGGRNQPQHF
TRBV10-3	CAISGTGLAGRGNEQYF
TRBV2	CASFWGDGHSYEQYF
TRBV7-8	CASSRGTANTEAFF
TRBV6-6	CASSEFEGAGNTIYF
TRBV10-3	CAISEREGQGCTF
TRBV9	CASSAPGQGRKLFF
TRBV12-3/TRBV12-4	CASSRQLYGYTF
TRBV20-1	CSAREAGSGTGEGYGYTF
TRBV7-8	CASSLASGGGQIAEAFF
TRBV7-2	CASSNRQGPGYTF
TRBV7-8	CASSFGLNWAFF
TRBV24-1	CATSDYEELNTEAFF
TRBV30	CAWNLGQGSEQYF
TRBV29-1	CSVEFGTGNQPQHF
TRBV7-2	CASTKVVSGANVLTF
TRBV20-1	CSAVRDRRDWGGYTF
TRBV30	CAWDDWTSHYEQYF
TRBV5-1	CASSDAGTEKLFF
TRBV7-2	CASSLEGDRANVLTF
TRBV25-1	CASSEFRDSDQPQHF
TRBV29-1	CSASPGTDTNYGYTF
TRBV7-9	CASSSSGGTETQYF
TRBV2	CATRTQGETQYF
TRBV7-2	CASGNTGTYEQYF
TRBV10-3	CAISGGGSGRSYEQYF
TRBV28	CASSSGSWEQYF
TRBV9	CASSLSGYTGELFF
TRBV9	CASSVGAGGETQYF
TRBV29-1	CSVQAGVNEQYF
TRBV20-1	CSALKAGVLGETQYF
TRBV9	CASSNPGQGLSGNTIYF
TRBV12-3/TRBV12-4	CASSTRGPGINEKLFF